The 15 T cell receptor beta chains below all came from one sample that was sequenced in a study of blood T cells in healthy people across ages. Combining a sample-barcoded 5' primer with a J-beta primer mix, a second PCR ran for 7 to 11 cycles. Each CDR3 protein is one row after TCRdb ran MiXCR on the 5' RACE reads. The top ten hold roughly 13% of the sample, which has about 900,000 distinct CDR3 sequences, approximately 49% seen once. Sequenced input: blood. The receptors shown here come from a man in his thirties or forties in good health.

This clonotype came up a few times. The chain recombines TRBV27 with TRBJ2-3; a possible D gene is TRBD1 (5 bases). Looked up from germline, CDR1 is MNHEY and CDR2 is SMNVEV (reference sequence). This CDR3 is 14 amino acids long. With 7 bases removed from V and 1 base from J, the gap between germline ends came to 12 bases. The CDR3 region has the DNA TGTGCCAGCAAACCAGGGTCGGGCACAGATACGCAGTATTTT. Its translation: CASKPGSGTDTQYF.

The chain combines TRBV10-3 with TRBJ2-2; D is unresolved. V lost 3 bases and J lost 4, with 3 bases in between. The CDR3 covers 12 residues. Germline loops: CDR1 ENHRY, CDR2 SYGVKD. As DNA, the CDR3 is TGTGCCATCAGTGATACCACCGGGGAGCTGTTTTTT. Translating gives CAISDTTGELFF.

The rearrangement joins TRBV28 to TRBJ1-4; a weak D match, TRBD1 (5 bases). The germline CDR1 and CDR2 sequences are MDHEN and SYDVKM. Between the trimmed V and J ends, which lost 5 bases and 6 bases, there was a span of 16 bases. CDR3 length: 15 residues. CDR3: CASSGTGYRDEKLFF. In nucleotides, the CDR3 is TGTGCCAGCAGTGGAACAGGTTACCGGGATGAAAAACTGTTTTTT.

This clonotype appeared a few times. This chain joins TRBV7-9 and TRBJ1-5, with a weak D call TRBD1 (6 bases). This CDR3 has 14 residues. In germline, CDR1 is SEHNR, CDR2 FQNEAQ (reference sequence). The V end lost 1 base, the J end lost 5 bases, and 9 bases lay between the germline ends. This chain's CDR3 is CASSLGAGDQPQHF. For the CDR3, the DNA is TGTGCCAGCAGCTTAGGGGCAGGGGATCAGCCCCAGCATTTT.

The sample holds a few counts of this clonotype. The chain recombines TRBV4-2 with TRBJ1-1; perhaps TRBD1 as D (5 bases). With 5 bases removed from V and 1 base from J, the gap between germline ends came to 11 bases. Germline V CDR1 and CDR2: LGHNA, YNFKEQ. This CDR3 comprises 14 residues. The CDR3 DNA sequence: TGTGCCAGCAGCGCCCGGGGGGAGAACACTGAAGCTTTCTTT. Translating gives CASSARGENTEAFF.

V is TRBV7-2 and J is TRBJ2-1, with D possibly TRBD2 on 6 matching bases. This CDR3 is 14 amino acids long. Germline values: CDR1 SGHTA, CDR2 FQGNSA. V dropped 4 bases and J dropped 7 bases, with 14 bases sitting between them. CDR3 sequence (DNA): TGTGCCAGCAGCTCGTCATCCGGGGGAAATGAGCAGTTCTTC. Its protein product is CASSSSSGGNEQFF. Variable domain in full (rest from reference TRBV7-2 and TRBJ2-1): GAGVSQSPSNKVTEKGKDVELRCDPISGHTALYWYRQSLGQGLEFLIYFQGNSAPDKSGLPSDRFSAERTGGSVSTLTIQRTQQEDSAVYLCASSSSSGGNEQFFGPGTRLTVL.

V is TRBV30 and J is TRBJ1-2; D is possibly TRBD1 (6 bases). The CDR3 contains 13 residues. Germline CDR1 and CDR2: GTSNPN and SVGIG (reference sequence). Trimming stripped 4 bases from V and 6 bases from J, with 15 bases between. The CDR3, as DNA: TGTGCCTGGATGCAACAGGGAACGAATGGCTACACCTTC. It specifies CAWMQQGTNGYTF.

This clonotype was seen a few times. The rearrangement joins TRBV20-1 to TRBJ2-7; D is perhaps TRBD1 or TRBD2 (5 bases each). V dropped 5 bases and J dropped 1 base, with 12 bases sitting between them. The CDR3 is made up of 13 amino acids. CDR1 is DFQATT and CDR2 is SNEGSKA in the germline V gene (reference sequence). The CDR3 nucleotides read TGCAGTGCTGGCCGGGACCGGTCCTACGAGCAGTACTTC. The encoded protein is CSAGRDRSYEQYF.

V is TRBV5-1 and J is TRBJ1-2, with a weak D call TRBD1 (6 bases). The germline CDR1 and CDR2 sequences are SGHRS and YFSETQ. The V end was cut by 6 bases, the J end by 5 bases, with 14 bases between. The CDR3 has 13 amino acids. CDR3 DNA: TGCGCCAGCATGTCGACAGGCTTATATGGCTACACCTTC. The encoded protein is CASMSTGLYGYTF.

In this sample, this clonotype turned up a few times. The chain links TRBV4-3 to TRBJ1-1, with D possibly being TRBD1 (6 bases). The CDR3 totals 15 residues. In germline, CDR1 is LGHNA, CDR2 YSLEER. The V gene lost 1 base and the J gene lost 2 bases, with 11 bases spanning the gap. In DNA, the CDR3 is TGCGCCAGCAGCCAAGCGCTAGGGGGTAACACTGAAGCTTTCTTT. It is translated as CASSQALGGNTEAFF.

The V call is TRBV12-3 or TRBV12-4, the J call TRBJ2-3, with D possibly matching TRBD2 (6 bases). The ends were cut back, 3 bases at V and 6 bases at J, with 13 bases in the middle. CDR3 length: 14 amino acids. The CDR3 sequence is CASSFSRGIDTQYF. For the CDR3, the DNA is TGTGCCAGCAGTTTTTCCCGGGGGATCGATACGCAGTATTTT.

This chain links TRBV6-1 with TRBJ2-1, with 11 positions matching TRBD2. CDR3 length: 17 amino acids. Germline V gene sequence: CDR1 MNHNS, CDR2 SASEGT. Trimming took 6 bases from V and 8 from J; bases not matched to a gene: 15. CDR3 sequence reads: CASRLLAGGDLGDEQFF. CDR3 DNA: TGTGCCAGCAGGCTTCTAGCGGGGGGCGACCTAGGCGATGAGCAGTTCTTC.

This clonotype has more than one count but fewer than ten. The chain recombines TRBV12-3 or TRBV12-4 with TRBJ2-1; D ambiguous. CDR3 length equals 11 residues. V shed 6 bases and J shed 10 bases, with 10 bases lying between them. CDR3 region: CASSRLEEQFF. CDR3 nucleotide sequence: TGTGCCAGCAGCCGCCTAGAGGAGCAGTTCTTC.

This chain joins TRBV20-1 and TRBJ2-1; 7 bases fit TRBD2. The germline V gene encodes CDR1 DFQATT and CDR2 SNEGSKA (reference sequence). The CDR3 is made up of 16 amino acids. V was clipped by 6 bases and J by 9 bases; unmatched bases: 20. CDR3 amino acids: CSAPAYERGPKGEQFF. The CDR3 DNA reads TGCAGTGCCCCGGCTTACGAGCGGGGTCCTAAGGGTGAGCAGTTCTTC.

The V and J genes are TRBV2 and TRBJ1-5, with 8 bases fitting TRBD1. The V gene's germline CDR1 is SNHLY and CDR2 FYNNEI. The CDR3 loop spans 14 amino acids. V dropped 6 bases and J dropped 5; count of bases not matched to a gene: 6. CDR3 coding DNA: TGTGCCAGCAGCCGGGACAGGATTTATCAGCCCCAGCATTTT. Protein product: CASSRDRIYQPQHF.